These 17 T cell receptor beta chains originate from one sample sequenced in a study of blood T cell repertoires in COVID-19. Produced via immunoSEQ multiplex PCR; TCRdb's table is partial and in-frame only. The repertoire holds a few hundred thousand clones, with 90% as singletons. Sequenced input: PBMCs or T cells enriched from blood (not recorded which). The receptors stem from a woman aged 18 to 35 with acute COVID-19.

The rearrangement links TRBV29-1 to TRBJ2-7; possibly TRBD1 for D (6 bases). Germline CDR1 is SQVTM and CDR2 is ANQGSEA. The V and J ends lost 4 bases and 5 bases respectively, with 9 bases between them. The CDR3 runs 11 residues. The CDR3 DNA is TGCAGCGTTGTGGGGGCGGACGAGCAGTACTTC. It specifies CSVVGADEQYF.

V and J are TRBV7-2 and TRBJ2-2; D remains unclear. CDR1 and CDR2 (germline): SGHTA, FQGNSA. This CDR3 spans 11 amino acids. The V and J ends lost 3 bases and 8 bases respectively, with 4 bases between them. The CDR3 sequence is CASSFPGELFF. The DNA for the CDR3 is TGTGCCAGCAGCTTTCCTGGGGAGCTGTTTTTT.

This clone has only one observation. The chain recombines TRBV30 with TRBJ2-3; 10 bases are a match to TRBD2. The CDR3 contains 19 residues. In germline, CDR1 is GTSNPN, CDR2 SVGIG (reference sequence). V lost 0 bases and J lost 1; bases outside the gene matches: 13. This chain's CDR3 is CAWSVLAGIGAQGTDTQYF. Here the CDR3 DNA reads TGTGCCTGGAGTGTACTAGCGGGAATTGGGGCACAAGGCACAGATACGCAGTATTTT.

The chain is built from TRBV15 and TRBJ1-4, with a weak D call TRBD1 (5 bases). The germline gives CDR1 LNHNV, CDR2 YYDKDF (reference sequence). V lost 2 bases to trimming and J lost 4 bases, with 5 bases between them. CDR3 size: 13 residues. The CDR3 DNA is TGTGCCACCAGCAGAAGGGGTAATGAAAAACTGTTTTTT. Amino acid sequence: CATSRRGNEKLFF.

The CDR3 protein is CASSYEWNTEAFF. The DNA of the CDR3 is TGTGCCAGCAGTTACGAGTGGAACACTGAAGCTTTCTTT. The chain joins TRBV6-5 to TRBJ1-1; the D is unclear. V was pared by 2 bases and J by 1 base, with 5 bases between. The CDR3 extends over 13 amino acids. Germline V gene sequence: CDR1 MNHEY, CDR2 SVGAGI.

The chain links TRBV14 to TRBJ1-1; TRBD1 agrees at 9 bases. V shed 0 bases and J 10 bases; nucleotides not matched to a gene: 3. Germline V gene data show CDR1 as SGHDN and CDR2 as FVKESK. The CDR3 has 13 amino acids. This chain's CDR3 is CASSQDPGQGAFF. The CDR3 nucleotides are TGTGCCAGCAGCCAAGATCCGGGACAGGGAGCTTTCTTT.

The gene calls are TRBV20-1 and TRBJ1-2, with 7 bases that match TRBD1. In germline, CDR1 is DFQATT, CDR2 SNEGSKA (reference sequence). The ends lost 3 bases at V and 4 bases at J; junction bases unmatched: 8. The CDR3 spans 14 residues. The CDR3 sequence: CSASPGTASYGYTF. The CDR3 bases are TGCAGTGCTAGTCCCGGGACAGCAAGCTATGGCTACACCTTC.

The chain recombines TRBV28 with TRBJ2-3, with 11 nucleotides matching TRBD2. V lost 4 bases, J lost 5 bases, and 5 bases stayed unmatched. Germline loops: CDR1 MDHEN, CDR2 SYDVKM. The CDR3 covers 15 residues. The CDR3 DNA sequence: TGTGCCAGCAGTTCATTACTAGCGGGAGTAGATACGCAGTATTTT. Its protein product is CASSSLLAGVDTQYF. The full variable domain, completed using reference TRBV28 and TRBJ2-3, is DVKVTQSSRYLVKRTGEKVFLECVQDMDHENMFWYRQDPGLGLRLIYFSYDVKMKEKGDIPEGYSVSREKKERFSLILESASTNQTSMYLCASSSLLAGVDTQYFGPGTRLTVL.

The chain recombines TRBV3-1 (or the pseudogene TRBV3-2) with TRBJ2-1; 7 bases fit TRBD1. Germline CDR1 reads LGHDT; CDR2 reads YNNKEL (reference sequence). This CDR3 comprises 18 residues. The V gene end was trimmed by 0 bases and the J gene end by 2 bases; junction bases not matched to a gene: 10. Here the CDR3 reads CASSQDALRTGAYNEQFF. DNA of the CDR3: TGTGCCAGCAGCCAAGACGCCCTCCGGACAGGAGCCTACAATGAGCAGTTCTTC.

The rearrangement links TRBV2 to TRBJ1-5, with D unresolved. Germline V CDR1 and CDR2: SNHLY, FYNNEI. Trimming left V 5 bases short and J 1 base short, with 9 bases between. There are 14 residues in the CDR3. The CDR3, as DNA: TGTGCCAGCAGTCCTCGGTTGAGCAATCAGCCCCAGCATTTT. Amino acids: CASSPRLSNQPQHF.

As for this clone: Other DNA sequences from this sample encode an identical CDR3 as well. The rearrangement uses TRBV19 and TRBJ2-2, with no clear D. V gave up 5 bases and J gave up 2 bases, with 9 bases separating them. In germline, CDR1 is LNHDA, CDR2 SQIVND (reference sequence). CDR3 size: 14 residues. Here the CDR3 DNA reads TGTGCCAGTAGTCTTTCAGGAAACACCGGGGAGCTGTTTTTT. It encodes CASSLSGNTGELFF. Full variable domain (rest looked up from reference TRBV19 and TRBJ2-2): DGGITQSPKYLFRKEGQNVTLSCEQNLNHDAMYWYRQDPGQGLRLIYYSQIVNDFQKGDIAEGYSVSREKKESFPLTVTSAQKNPTAFYLCASSLSGNTGELFFGEGSRLTVL.

This sequence joins TRBV4-1 and TRBJ1-2; 7 nucleotides match TRBD1. CDR3 length equals 15 residues. The J segment lost 4 bases and the V segment lost 5 bases, leaving 10 bases of the junction unmatched. The V gene's germline CDR1 is MGHRA and CDR2 YSYEKL. CDR3 DNA sequence: TGCGCCAGCAGCACCCGACAGGGATTCGGCTATGGCTACACCTTC. Translation: CASSTRQGFGYGYTF.

The chain couples TRBV6-4 to TRBJ2-7; D may be TRBD2 (7 bases). Trimming stripped 5 bases from V and 3 bases from J, with 11 bases between. Germline CDR1 reads MRHNA; CDR2 reads SNTAGT. The CDR3 consists of 13 residues. The CDR3 protein is CASSREGGYEQYF. CDR3 DNA sequence: TGTGCCAGCAGTAGGGAGGGGGGCTACGAGCAGTACTTC.

The V call is TRBV27, the J call TRBJ1-2, with TRBD1 matching 9 bases. This CDR3 region has 16 residues. Trimming cost V 5 bases and J 4 bases; bases outside gene matches: 11. CDR1 is MNHEY, CDR2 SMNVEV, per germline (reference sequence). The CDR3 region is CASSANRDRAFYGYTF. CDR3 DNA: TGTGCCAGCAGTGCCAACCGGGACAGGGCTTTCTATGGCTACACCTTC.

The chain has TRBV11-1 and TRBJ1-1, with TRBD1 as a possible D gene (6 bases). Trimming stripped 5 bases from V and 11 bases from J, with 18 bases between. Germline CDR1 reads SGHAT; CDR2 reads FQDESV (reference sequence). This CDR3 has 13 residues. CDR3: CASSPRNREGAFF. CDR3 nucleotide sequence: TGTGCCAGCAGCCCCAGGAACAGGGAGGGGGCTTTCTTT.

The chain recombines TRBV29-1 with TRBJ1-1; D is perhaps TRBD1 (6 bases). The CDR3 loop spans 17 amino acids. Per the germline V gene, CDR1 is SQVTM and CDR2 is ANQGSEA. With 6 bases removed from V and 4 bases from J, the gap between germline ends came to 27 bases. The CDR3 region is CSVLKIGGAGGTTEAFF. The DNA for the CDR3 is TGCAGCGTCCTGAAGATAGGGGGGGCCGGGGGAACCACTGAAGCTTTCTTT.

The V and J genes are TRBV6-1 and TRBJ1-5; 11 bases line up with TRBD1. This CDR3 region has 15 residues. CDR1 and CDR2 (germline): MNHNS, SASEGT. V was clipped by 3 bases and J by 7 bases; unmatched bases: 5. The CDR3 sequence: CASSDGTGGGQPQHF. The DNA for the CDR3 is TGTGCCAGCAGTGACGGGACAGGGGGAGGCCAGCCCCAGCATTTT.